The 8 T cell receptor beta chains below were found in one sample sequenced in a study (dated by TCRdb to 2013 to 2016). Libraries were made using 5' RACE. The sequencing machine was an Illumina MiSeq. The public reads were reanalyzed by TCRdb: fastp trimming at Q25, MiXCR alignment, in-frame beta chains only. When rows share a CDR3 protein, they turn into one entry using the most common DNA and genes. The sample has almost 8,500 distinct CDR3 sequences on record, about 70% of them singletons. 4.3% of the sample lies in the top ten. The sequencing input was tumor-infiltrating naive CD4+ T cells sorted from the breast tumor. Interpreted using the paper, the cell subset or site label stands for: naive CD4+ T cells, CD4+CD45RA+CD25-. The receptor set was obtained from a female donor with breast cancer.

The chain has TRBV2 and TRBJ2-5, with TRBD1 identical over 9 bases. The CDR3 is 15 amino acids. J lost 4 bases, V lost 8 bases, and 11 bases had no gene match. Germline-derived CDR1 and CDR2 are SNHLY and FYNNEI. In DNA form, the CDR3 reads TGTGCCAGCCCAAAGGACAGGGGCGGGAGAGAGACCCAGTACTTC. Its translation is CASPKDRGGRETQYF.

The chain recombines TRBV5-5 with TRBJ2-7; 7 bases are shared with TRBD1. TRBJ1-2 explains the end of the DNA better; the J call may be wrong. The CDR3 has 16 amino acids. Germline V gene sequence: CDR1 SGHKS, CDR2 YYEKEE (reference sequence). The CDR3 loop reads CASSLFFLTGNYGYTF. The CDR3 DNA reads TGTGCCAGCAGCTTGTTTTTTTTGACAGGGAACTATGGCTACACCTTC.

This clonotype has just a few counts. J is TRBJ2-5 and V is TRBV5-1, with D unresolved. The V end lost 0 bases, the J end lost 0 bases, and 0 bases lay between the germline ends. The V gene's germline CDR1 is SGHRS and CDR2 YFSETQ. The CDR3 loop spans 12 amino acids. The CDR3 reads CASSLDQETQYF. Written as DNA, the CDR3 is TGCGCCAGCAGCTTGGACCAAGAGACCCAGTACTTC.

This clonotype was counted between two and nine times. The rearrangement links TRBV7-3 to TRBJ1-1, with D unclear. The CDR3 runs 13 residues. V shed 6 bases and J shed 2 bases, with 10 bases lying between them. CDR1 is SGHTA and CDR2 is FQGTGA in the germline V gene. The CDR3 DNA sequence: TGTGCCAGCAGTCCCGGGCCCAACACTGAAGCTTTCTTT. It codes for CASSPGPNTEAFF.

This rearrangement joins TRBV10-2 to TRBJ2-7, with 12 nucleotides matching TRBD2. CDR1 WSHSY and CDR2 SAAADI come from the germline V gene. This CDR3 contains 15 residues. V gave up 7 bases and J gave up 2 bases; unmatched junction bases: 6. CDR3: CASTLAGGPPYEQYF. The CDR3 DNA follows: TGCGCCAGCACACTAGCGGGAGGCCCCCCCTACGAGCAGTACTTC.

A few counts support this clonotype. The CDR3 DNA follows: TGCGCCAGCAGCCGTATCCTGATACAGGGGGCTACTGGGGCCAACGTCCTGACTTTC. This sequence encodes CASSRILIQGATGANVLTF. V gene TRBV5-1 combines with J gene TRBJ2-6; 9 nucleotides align to TRBD1. The V segment lost 4 bases and the J segment 2 bases; nucleotides outside the gene matches: 13. The CDR3 length is 19 residues. CDR1 SGHRS and CDR2 YFSETQ come from the germline V gene.

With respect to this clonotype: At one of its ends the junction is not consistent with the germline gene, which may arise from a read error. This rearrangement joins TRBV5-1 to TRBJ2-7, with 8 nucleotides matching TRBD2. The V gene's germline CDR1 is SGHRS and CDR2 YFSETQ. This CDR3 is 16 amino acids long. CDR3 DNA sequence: TGCGCCAGCAGCTTGGATGGGATTAGCGGGACCCACGAGCAGTGCTTC. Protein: CASSLDGISGTHEQCF.

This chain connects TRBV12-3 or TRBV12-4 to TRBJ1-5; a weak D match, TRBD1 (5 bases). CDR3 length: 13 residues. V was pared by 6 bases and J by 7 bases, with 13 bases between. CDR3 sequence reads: CASRDSARQPQHF. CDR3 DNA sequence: TGTGCCAGCAGAGACAGTGCTAGGCAGCCCCAGCATTTT.